This T cell receptor beta chain was sequenced during a study of blood T cell repertoires in COVID-19. Study information: Sample material is recorded as cDNA or gDNA derived from T cells, B-cell-depleted T cells, or PBMCs.

Germline V CDR1 and CDR2: LGHNA, YNFKEQ. The CDR3 has 15 amino acids. Trimming at V came to 0 bases and at J to 4 bases, leaving 3 bases not matched to a gene. Original data processing: The assay estimated nucleated cells by amplifying reference gene primers. Clones were read by immunoSEQ multiplex PCR, and TCRdb kept only the in-frame ones, dropping some. V, J and clone size are taken as reported in that table, and D and trimming were inferred from the DNA itself. The sample consists of around 180,000 clones, 75% to 85% of them appearing once. This TCR was sampled from a human donor in a cohort sampled during active COVID-19. V usage is TRBV4-2 and J usage is TRBJ1-5; 7 bases align to TRBD1. Sequencing input: peripheral blood. CDR3 in amino acids: CASSQDATGNQPQHF. The DNA of the CDR3 is TGTGCCAGCAGCCAAGACGCGACAGGGAATCAGCCCCAGCATTTT.